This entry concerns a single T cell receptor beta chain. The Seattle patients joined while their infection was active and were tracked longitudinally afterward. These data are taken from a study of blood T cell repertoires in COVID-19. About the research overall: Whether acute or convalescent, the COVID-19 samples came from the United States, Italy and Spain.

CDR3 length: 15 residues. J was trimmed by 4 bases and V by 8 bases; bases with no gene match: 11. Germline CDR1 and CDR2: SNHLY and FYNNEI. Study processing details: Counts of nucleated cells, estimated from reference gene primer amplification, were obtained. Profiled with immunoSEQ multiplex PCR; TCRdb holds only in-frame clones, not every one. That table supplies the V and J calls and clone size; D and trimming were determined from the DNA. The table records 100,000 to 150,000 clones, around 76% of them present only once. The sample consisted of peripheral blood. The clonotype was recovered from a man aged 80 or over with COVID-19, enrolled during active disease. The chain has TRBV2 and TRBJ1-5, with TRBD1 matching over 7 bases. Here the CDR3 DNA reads TGTGCCAGCGCTTACGGGCGACAGGGTAATCAGCCCCAGCATTTT. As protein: CASAYGRQGNQPQHF. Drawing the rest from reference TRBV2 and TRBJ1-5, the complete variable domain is EPEVTQTPSHQVTQMGQEVILRCVPISNHLYFYWYRQILGQKVEFLVSFYNNEISEKSEIFDDQFSVERPDGSNFTLKIRSTKLEDSAMYFCASAYGRQGNQPQHFGDGTRLSIL.